These T cell receptor beta chains were read from a single sample in a study of blood T cell repertoires in COVID-19. Assay: immunoSEQ multiplex PCR; the TCRdb copy retains only in-frame clones and omits some. The sample includes more than 250,000 clones, around 87% of them seen just once. Sequences were obtained from peripheral blood. Receptor source: a man aged 45-65 years with active or convalescent COVID-19. Each CDR3 is given with its conserved first and last residue. The order of the fields is J gene, D gene, V gene, clone size, CDR3 protein, CDR3 DNA. A D gene is named only where the DNA matches it firmly. Clone size is shown for a subset of rows, as once, few, many or a class of expanded clone.

J gene: TRBJ1-4; D gene: TRBD1; V gene: TRBV5-4; clone size: .; CDR3 protein: CASSMTGAREKLFF; CDR3 DNA: TGTGCCAGCAGCATGACAGGGGCCCGTGAAAAACTGTTTTTT
J gene: TRBJ2-3; D gene: TRBD2; V gene: TRBV3-1/TRBV3-2; clone size: .; CDR3 protein: CASSRSSGRLTDTQYF; CDR3 DNA: TGTGCCAGCAGCCGATCTAGCGGGAGGCTCACAGATACGCAGTATTTT
J gene: TRBJ1-4; D gene: .; V gene: TRBV18; clone size: .; CDR3 protein: CASSSDRPTTNEKLFF; CDR3 DNA: TGTGCCAGCTCATCCGACAGACCGACAACTAATGAAAAACTGTTTTTT
J gene: TRBJ2-5; D gene: TRBD2; V gene: TRBV7-9; clone size: .; CDR3 protein: CASSLVAGGYQETQYF; CDR3 DNA: TGTGCCAGCAGCTTAGTAGCGGGGGGGTACCAAGAGACCCAGTACTTC
J gene: TRBJ1-2; D gene: TRBD1; V gene: TRBV3-1/TRBV3-2; clone size: .; CDR3 protein: CASSQGDRGLGGYTF; CDR3 DNA: TGTGCCAGCAGCCAAGGGGACAGGGGGCTAGGTGGCTACACCTTC
J gene: TRBJ1-3; D gene: .; V gene: TRBV28; clone size: .; CDR3 protein: CASSSWEAGNTIYF; CDR3 DNA: TGTGCCAGCAGTTCGTGGGAGGCCGGAAACACCATATATTTT
J gene: TRBJ1-1; D gene: .; V gene: TRBV5-5; clone size: .; CDR3 protein: CASSQPAYLIEAFF; CDR3 DNA: TGTGCCAGCAGCCAACCCGCTTATCTAATAGAAGCTTTCTTT
J gene: TRBJ1-2; D gene: .; V gene: TRBV5-4; clone size: .; CDR3 protein: CASSGQTIYGYTF; CDR3 DNA: TGTGCCAGCAGCGGACAAACGATCTATGGCTACACCTTC
J gene: TRBJ2-7; D gene: .; V gene: TRBV24-1; clone size: once; CDR3 protein: CATSPGLGGFYEQYF; CDR3 DNA: TGTGCCACCAGCCCCGGACTGGGCGGCTTTTACGAGCAGTACTTC
J gene: TRBJ2-2; D gene: .; V gene: TRBV9; clone size: .; CDR3 protein: CASSVVGGSTGELFF; CDR3 DNA: TGTGCCAGCAGCGTAGTTGGAGGGTCCACCGGGGAGCTGTTTTTT
J gene: TRBJ1-2; D gene: .; V gene: TRBV28; clone size: .; CDR3 protein: CASSLTTNYGYTF; CDR3 DNA: TGTGCCAGCAGTCTCACGACAAACTATGGCTACACCTTC
J gene: TRBJ1-4; D gene: TRBD1; V gene: TRBV2; clone size: .; CDR3 protein: CASRGTVNEKLFF; CDR3 DNA: TGTGCCAGCCGCGGGACAGTTAATGAAAAACTGTTTTTT
J gene: TRBJ1-2; D gene: .; V gene: TRBV29-1; clone size: .; CDR3 protein: CSVDEGGYTF; CDR3 DNA: TGCAGCGTTGATGAGGGCGGCTACACCTTC
J gene: TRBJ2-5; D gene: TRBD1; V gene: TRBV5-1; clone size: .; CDR3 protein: CASSLAPGQAGETQYF; CDR3 DNA: TGCGCCAGCAGCTTGGCCCCGGGACAGGCGGGAGAGACCCAGTACTTC
J gene: TRBJ2-5; D gene: TRBD2; V gene: TRBV24-1; clone size: .; CDR3 protein: CATSDPGLAGGRETQYF; CDR3 DNA: TGTGCCACCAGTGACCCCGGACTAGCGGGGGGTCGAGAGACCCAGTACTTC
J gene: TRBJ2-3; D gene: .; V gene: TRBV5-6; clone size: .; CDR3 protein: CASSVSRVDTQYF; CDR3 DNA: TGTGCCAGCAGCGTGAGCAGGGTTGATACGCAGTATTTT
J gene: TRBJ2-5; D gene: .; V gene: TRBV28; clone size: few; CDR3 protein: CASRLGRDNFLDF; CDR3 DNA: TGTGCCAGCAGACTGGGCCGGGACAATTTTTTGGACTTC
J gene: TRBJ1-3; D gene: .; V gene: TRBV28; clone size: .; CDR3 protein: CASISGPTRRDAGNTIYF; CDR3 DNA: TGTGCCAGCATCTCTGGGCCCACACGGCGAGACGCTGGAAACACCATATATTTT
J gene: TRBJ1-2; D gene: TRBD1; V gene: TRBV5-1; clone size: .; CDR3 protein: CASSLIRGRRLNYGYTF; CDR3 DNA: TGCGCCAGCAGCTTGATCAGGGGGCGCCGACTTAACTATGGCTACACCTTC
J gene: TRBJ2-3; D gene: .; V gene: TRBV2; clone size: few; CDR3 protein: CASSDSGSSTDTQYF; CDR3 DNA: TGTGCCAGCAGTGATTCAGGCTCAAGCACAGATACGCAGTATTTT
J gene: TRBJ1-4; D gene: .; V gene: TRBV4-2; clone size: .; CDR3 protein: CASSQDHGAGDEKLFF; CDR3 DNA: TGTGCCAGCAGCCAAGACCACGGGGCAGGGGATGAAAAACTGTTTTTT
J gene: TRBJ1-1; D gene: .; V gene: TRBV5-1; clone size: .; CDR3 protein: CASSRNREAFF; CDR3 DNA: TGCGCCAGCAGCCGAAACAGAGAAGCTTTCTTT
J gene: TRBJ2-3; D gene: TRBD2; V gene: TRBV3-1/TRBV3-2; clone size: .; CDR3 protein: CASSQDRGGWNTQYF; CDR3 DNA: TGTGCCAGCAGCCAAGATCGGGGGGGTTGGAATACGCAGTATTTT
J gene: TRBJ2-7; D gene: TRBD2; V gene: TRBV19; clone size: .; CDR3 protein: CASSIGGRDYEQYF; CDR3 DNA: TGTGCCAGTAGTATCGGCGGGAGAGACTACGAGCAGTACTTC
J gene: TRBJ2-1; D gene: TRBD2; V gene: TRBV28; clone size: .; CDR3 protein: CASSSTGTSYYNEQFF; CDR3 DNA: TGTGCCAGCAGTTCTACCGGGACTAGCTACTACAATGAGCAGTTCTTC
J gene: TRBJ1-4; D gene: .; V gene: TRBV18; clone size: .; CDR3 protein: CASSQTGGNEKLFF; CDR3 DNA: TGTGCCAGCTCCCAGACGGGAGGAAATGAAAAACTGTTTTTT
J gene: TRBJ2-3; D gene: .; V gene: TRBV7-3; clone size: .; CDR3 protein: CASSPLGRGRGADTQYF; CDR3 DNA: TGTGCCAGCAGCCCCCTCGGCCGGGGGAGAGGCGCAGATACGCAGTATTTT
J gene: TRBJ1-5; D gene: TRBD1; V gene: TRBV19; clone size: .; CDR3 protein: CASRTGGYSNQPQHF; CDR3 DNA: TGTGCCAGTAGGACAGGGGGGTATAGCAATCAGCCCCAGCATTTT
J gene: TRBJ2-1; D gene: .; V gene: TRBV19; clone size: .; CDR3 protein: CASSKVGGAYNEQFF; CDR3 DNA: TGTGCCAGTAGTAAGGTTGGGGGCGCCTACAATGAGCAGTTCTTC
J gene: TRBJ2-3; D gene: .; V gene: TRBV2; clone size: .; CDR3 protein: CAISGISTDTQYF; CDR3 DNA: TGTGCCATCTCGGGGATTAGCACAGATACGCAGTATTTT
J gene: TRBJ2-3; D gene: TRBD2; V gene: TRBV7-3; clone size: .; CDR3 protein: CASSLGLAYTDTQYF; CDR3 DNA: TGTGCCAGCAGCTTAGGACTAGCCTACACAGATACGCAGTATTTT
J gene: TRBJ2-3; D gene: TRBD1; V gene: TRBV2; clone size: .; CDR3 protein: CASSEMGTGVDTQYF; CDR3 DNA: TGTGCCAGCAGTGAAATGGGTACAGGGGTAGATACGCAGTATTTT
J gene: TRBJ2-7; D gene: TRBD2; V gene: TRBV15; clone size: .; CDR3 protein: CATSRATKTSDYEQYF; CDR3 DNA: TGTGCCACCAGCAGAGCTACCAAAACTAGCGACTACGAGCAGTACTTC
J gene: TRBJ1-3; D gene: .; V gene: TRBV27; clone size: .; CDR3 protein: CASGGLSGNTIYF; CDR3 DNA: TGTGCCAGCGGAGGGCTGTCCGGAAACACCATATATTTT
J gene: TRBJ1-5; D gene: TRBD1; V gene: TRBV6-1; clone size: .; CDR3 protein: CASSEVFRDPRGQPQHF; CDR3 DNA: TGTGCCAGCAGTGAAGTTTTTAGGGACCCCAGGGGGCAGCCCCAGCATTTT
J gene: TRBJ1-5; D gene: TRBD1; V gene: TRBV28; clone size: once; CDR3 protein: CASSFTDRGYQPQHF; CDR3 DNA: TGTGCCAGCAGTTTTACGGACAGGGGTTATCAGCCCCAGCATTTT
J gene: TRBJ1-2; D gene: .; V gene: TRBV19; clone size: .; CDR3 protein: CASSIGQGTFYGYTF; CDR3 DNA: TGTGCCAGTAGTATAGGGCAGGGGACGTTCTATGGCTACACCTTC
J gene: TRBJ2-3; D gene: .; V gene: TRBV10-1; clone size: .; CDR3 protein: CASSESAMGTDTQYF; CDR3 DNA: TGCGCCAGCAGTGAGTCCGCGATGGGCACAGATACGCAGTATTTT
J gene: TRBJ1-2; D gene: .; V gene: TRBV6-5; clone size: .; CDR3 protein: CASRVTSNYGYTF; CDR3 DNA: TGTGCCAGCAGGGTAACATCTAACTATGGCTACACCTTC
J gene: TRBJ1-1; D gene: TRBD1; V gene: TRBV2; clone size: .; CDR3 protein: CASIRGPNTEAFF; CDR3 DNA: TGTGCCAGCATTAGGGGGCCAAACACTGAAGCTTTCTTT
J gene: TRBJ1-5; D gene: .; V gene: TRBV7-9; clone size: .; CDR3 protein: CASSSNRDDNQPQHF; CDR3 DNA: TGTGCCAGCAGCTCCAACAGGGATGACAATCAGCCCCAGCATTTT
J gene: TRBJ1-5; D gene: .; V gene: TRBV19; clone size: few; CDR3 protein: CASSISYQPQHF; CDR3 DNA: TGTGCCAGTAGTATTTCGTATCAGCCCCAGCATTTT
J gene: TRBJ1-3; D gene: .; V gene: TRBV4-3; clone size: .; CDR3 protein: CASSHTGYSGNTIYF; CDR3 DNA: TGCGCCAGCAGCCACACAGGGTACTCTGGAAACACCATATATTTT